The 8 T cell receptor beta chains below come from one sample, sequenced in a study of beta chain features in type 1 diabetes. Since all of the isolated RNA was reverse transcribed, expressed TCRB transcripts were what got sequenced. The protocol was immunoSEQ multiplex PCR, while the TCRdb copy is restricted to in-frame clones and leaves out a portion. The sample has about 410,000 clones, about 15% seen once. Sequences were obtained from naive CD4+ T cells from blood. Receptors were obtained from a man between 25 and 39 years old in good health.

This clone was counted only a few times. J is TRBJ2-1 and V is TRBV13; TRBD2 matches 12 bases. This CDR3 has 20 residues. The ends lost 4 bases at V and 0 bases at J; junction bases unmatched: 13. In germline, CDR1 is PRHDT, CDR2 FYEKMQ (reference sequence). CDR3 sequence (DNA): TGTGCCAGCAGCTCGACACTAGCGGGAGGCACTTTTAGCTCCTACAATGAGCAGTTCTTC. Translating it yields CASSSTLAGGTFSSYNEQFF.

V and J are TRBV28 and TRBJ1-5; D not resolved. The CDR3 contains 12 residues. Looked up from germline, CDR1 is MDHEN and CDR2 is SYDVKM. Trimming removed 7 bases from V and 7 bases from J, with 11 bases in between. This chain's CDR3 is CASTDLVQPQHF. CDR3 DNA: TGTGCCAGCACCGACCTAGTGCAGCCCCAGCATTTT.

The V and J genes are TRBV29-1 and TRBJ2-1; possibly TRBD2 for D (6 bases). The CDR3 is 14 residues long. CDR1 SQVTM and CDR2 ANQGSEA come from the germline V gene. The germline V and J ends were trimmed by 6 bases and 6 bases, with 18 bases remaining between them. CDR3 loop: CSVRTGTLTNEQFF. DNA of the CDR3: TGCAGCGTCCGGACCGGGACTCTGACCAATGAGCAGTTCTTC.

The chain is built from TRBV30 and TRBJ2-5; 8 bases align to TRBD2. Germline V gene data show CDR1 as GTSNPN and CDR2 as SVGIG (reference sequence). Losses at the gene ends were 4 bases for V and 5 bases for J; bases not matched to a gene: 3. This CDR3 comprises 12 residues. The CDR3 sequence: CAWTAGAETQYF. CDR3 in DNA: TGTGCCTGGACAGCGGGAGCCGAGACCCAGTACTTC.

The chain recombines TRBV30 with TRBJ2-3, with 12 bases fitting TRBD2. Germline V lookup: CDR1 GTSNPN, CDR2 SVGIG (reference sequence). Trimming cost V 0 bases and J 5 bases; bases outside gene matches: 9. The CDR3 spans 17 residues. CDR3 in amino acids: CAWSVRRLAGAGDTQYF. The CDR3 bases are TGTGCCTGGAGTGTACGGCGACTAGCGGGAGCGGGAGATACGCAGTATTTT.

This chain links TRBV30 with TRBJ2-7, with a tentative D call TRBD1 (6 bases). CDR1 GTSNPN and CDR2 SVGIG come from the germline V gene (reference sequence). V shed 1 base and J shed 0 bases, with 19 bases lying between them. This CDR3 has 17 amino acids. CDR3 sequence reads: CAWSAAGDLLSSYEQYV. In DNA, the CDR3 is TGTGCCTGGAGTGCGGCAGGGGACCTACTCAGCTCCTACGAGCAGTACGTC.

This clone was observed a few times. The CDR3 reads CASSEDRGPYNEQFF. As DNA, the CDR3 is TGTGCCAGCAGCGAGGACAGGGGTCCCTACAATGAGCAGTTCTTC. The V gene is TRBV7-8, the J gene TRBJ2-1; the match to TRBD1 covers 9 bases. Germline CDR1 SGHVS, CDR2 FQNEAQ. J was trimmed by 2 bases and V by 5 bases; bases with no gene match: 4. The CDR3 is 15 amino acids.

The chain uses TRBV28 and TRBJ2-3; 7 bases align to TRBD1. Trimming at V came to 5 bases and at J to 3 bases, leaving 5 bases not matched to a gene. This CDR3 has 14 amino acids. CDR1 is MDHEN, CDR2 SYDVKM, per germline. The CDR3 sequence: CASSNRGGTDTQYF. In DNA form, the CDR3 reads TGTGCCAGCAGTAACAGGGGTGGAACAGATACGCAGTATTTT.